This section outlines one T cell receptor beta chain sequence together with its context. As yet, its antigen is unknown. These data are taken from a study of OX40 agonist ivuxolimab in advanced cancers. About the study: The patients' treatment was ivuxolimab, an agonistic anti-OX40 (CD134) antibody. Dose-escalation cases comprised hepatocellular carcinoma, melanoma, renal cell or head and neck cancer.

Germline V gene lookup returns CDR1 SGHTA and CDR2 FQGNSA. V lost 1 base and J 1 base, leaving 10 bases between the germline ends. The CDR3 is 15 amino acids. General study findings and limits: Clonal expansion among partial responders at 0.1-3.0 mg/kg ranked near the lowest. Antigens targeted by the expanded peripheral T cells were not determined.

TCRdb's copy holds only in-frame clones and misses some; the assay was immunoSEQ multiplex PCR. The sample yields about 38,000 clones, over 80% seen once. The sequence was obtained from an adult with an advanced solid tumor such as melanoma, head and neck, liver or kidney cancer. The gene calls are TRBV7-2 and TRBJ2-5; D is ambiguous. This specimen was CD4+ or CD8+ T cells sorted from blood, taken in a trial of the OX40 agonist ivuxolimab. Here the CDR3 reads CASSLEYALQETQYF. In DNA, the CDR3 is TGTGCCAGCAGCTTAGAGTACGCCCTCCAAGAGACCCAGTACTTC.